These T cell receptor beta chains were read from a single sample in a study of T-cell memory formation after mild COVID-19. TCRdb redid the calling of the 5' RACE reads with MiXCR, one entry per CDR3 protein. The repertoire has about 610,000 distinct CDR3 sequences, around a sixth of them found once; the top ten carry roughly 7.7%. The sample consisted of PBMCs or a T cell subset sorted from them (not recorded which). The receptors here all came from an adult woman who had mild COVID-19 (a few samples of this study predate the infection). Cell type and time point are not known. The CDR3 runs from the conserved cysteine through the conserved F or W. Fields, in order: V gene, CDR3 protein.

TRBV5-1,CASSPHETGLTEAFF
TRBV7-6,CASSLESGAYEKLFF
TRBV5-6,CASSSQAYYEQYF
TRBV19,CASKMTGTYNEQFF
TRBV7-2,CASSFANPYNEQFF
TRBV24-1,CATSDYRDNEQFF
TRBV12-3/TRBV12-4,CASSNDRNYGYTF
TRBV4-1,CASSQGRAGALGNQPQHF
TRBV6-5,CASSYSGGGTDTQYF
TRBV4-1,CASSQVERRGPRDTQYF
TRBV5-1,CASSWLGPPNGQKGSDF
TRBV3-1,CASSPARGAETEWSGETQYF
TRBV7-8,CASSNPPVDEGSNYGYTF
TRBV9,CASSVGASPNEQYF
TRBV14,CASSQDRPLQETQYF
TRBV29-1,CSALGGPARNTEAFF
TRBV3-2,CASSQDRLGTGYNEQFF
TRBV29-1,CSVLLTDTQYF
TRBV20-1,CSARAPGLAALYEQYF
TRBV23-1,CASSQHGRGYEQYF
TRBV29-1,CSVEERGDLETQYF
TRBV7-6,CASSLGLAYEQYF
TRBV6-1,CASSEEGQISNQPQHF
TRBV4-1,CASSQDHSRGGYGYTF
TRBV5-1,CASSSLGSGRTSYEQYF
TRBV6-5,CASSYSFGRLSYNEQFF
TRBV7-2,CASSSNRVGNTIYF
TRBV6-6,CASSQDRGPTEAFF
TRBV5-1,CASSLLGQYYNEQFF
TRBV5-1,CASSRQTLGETQYF
TRBV6-2/TRBV6-3,CASSLPPDFRQYF
TRBV27,CASSSGSTETQYF